This TCR beta chain was recovered during a study of control samples from healthy donors and cancer patients. The CDR3 loop spans 13 amino acids. V was pared by 2 bases and J by 2 bases, with 7 bases between. Per germline, CDR1 LNHDA and CDR2 SQIVND (reference sequence). Data came from immunoSEQ multiplex PCR; TCRdb stores just in-frame clones and leaves some out. This sample has 40,000 to 60,000 clones, with 65% to 90% found just once. Sequencing was done on a sample of PBMCs. The V and J genes are TRBV19 and TRBJ2-7; a possible D gene is TRBD2 (5 bases). This TCR was sampled from a woman in her forties or fifties with lung cancer. For the CDR3, the DNA is TGTGCCAGTAGTATAAGCGGCCCCTACGAGCAGTACTTC. Residues: CASSISGPYEQYF.